Below are 5 T cell receptor beta chains sequenced from a single sample in a study of CD39 and CD103 CD8 tumor-infiltrating T cells. The assay was immunoSEQ multiplex PCR, and TCRdb's table has in-frame clones only and misses some. The profile shows approximately 17,000 clones, around nine tenths of them singletons. Specimen: CD8+ T cells sorted from blood. Sample subset: total memory CD8 T cells (CD45RA-CCR7+/-) from blood or uninvolved lymph node. The receptors stem from a human donor with head and neck squamous cell carcinoma.

The rearrangement uses TRBV15 and TRBJ2-7, with D possibly being TRBD1 (5 bases). Germline V gene data show CDR1 as LNHNV and CDR2 as YYDKDF (reference sequence). This CDR3 has 15 amino acids. V was trimmed by 0 bases and J by 3 bases, leaving 12 bases between them. The chain's CDR3 is CATSRDWGTHYEQYF. In nucleotides, the CDR3 is TGTGCCACCAGCAGAGATTGGGGCACACACTACGAGCAGTACTTC.

This sequence joins TRBV25-1 and TRBJ1-6; D not resolved. Between the trimmed V and J ends, which lost 11 bases and 5 bases, there was a span of 16 bases. CDR1 and CDR2 from the germline V gene are MGHDK and SYGVNS. CDR3 length: 14 amino acids. The CDR3 DNA is TGTGCCCGCCATTGCGGTGGTGATAATTCACCCCTCCACTTT. It translates to CARHCGGDNSPLHF.

V and J are TRBV19 and TRBJ1-2, with D possibly matching TRBD1 (6 bases). This CDR3 has 17 amino acids. The V and J ends lost 0 bases and 4 bases respectively, with 18 bases between them. The germline gives CDR1 LNHDA, CDR2 SQIVND (reference sequence). The DNA of the CDR3 is TGTGCCAGTAGTATAGATTTCGGGCAGGGGCGCGTCTATGGCTACACCTTC. Its translation: CASSIDFGQGRVYGYTF.

The chain joins TRBV6-4 to TRBJ2-2, with a weak D call TRBD2 (7 bases). CDR3 length: 15 amino acids. The V and J ends lost 3 bases and 3 bases respectively, with 11 bases between them. The germline V gene encodes CDR1 MRHNA and CDR2 SNTAGT. The CDR3 is CASSEGAGDTGELFF. Written as DNA, the CDR3 is TGTGCCAGCAGTGAGGGGGCGGGGGACACCGGGGAGCTGTTTTTT.

The sample holds one count of this clone. The J gene is TRBJ1-6, the V gene TRBV19, with D perhaps TRBD1 (5 bases). This CDR3 comprises 18 residues. V lost 3 bases and J lost 4, with 19 bases in between. Per germline, CDR1 LNHDA and CDR2 SQIVND (reference sequence). In DNA, the CDR3 is TGTGCCAGTAGTATGTACTTCGGGGCAGACTCGTATAATTCACCCCTCCACTTT. Amino acid sequence: CASSMYFGADSYNSPLHF. Drawing the rest from reference TRBV19 and TRBJ1-6, the complete variable domain is DGGITQSPKYLFRKEGQNVTLSCEQNLNHDAMYWYRQDPGQGLRLIYYSQIVNDFQKGDIAEGYSVSREKKESFPLTVTSAQKNPTAFYLCASSMYFGADSYNSPLHFGNGTRLTVT.